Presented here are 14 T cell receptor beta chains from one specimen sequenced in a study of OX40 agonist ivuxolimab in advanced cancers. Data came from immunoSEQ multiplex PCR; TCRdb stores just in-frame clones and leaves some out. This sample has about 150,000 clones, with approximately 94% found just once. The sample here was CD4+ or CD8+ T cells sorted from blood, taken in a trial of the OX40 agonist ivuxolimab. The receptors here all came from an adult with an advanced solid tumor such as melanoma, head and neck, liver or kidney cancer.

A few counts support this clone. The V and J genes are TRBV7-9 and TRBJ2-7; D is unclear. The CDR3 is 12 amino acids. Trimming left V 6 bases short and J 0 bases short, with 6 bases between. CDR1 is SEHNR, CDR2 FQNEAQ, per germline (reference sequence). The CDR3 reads CASSFSSYEQYF. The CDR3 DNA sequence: TGTGCCAGCAGTTTCAGCTCCTACGAGCAGTACTTC.

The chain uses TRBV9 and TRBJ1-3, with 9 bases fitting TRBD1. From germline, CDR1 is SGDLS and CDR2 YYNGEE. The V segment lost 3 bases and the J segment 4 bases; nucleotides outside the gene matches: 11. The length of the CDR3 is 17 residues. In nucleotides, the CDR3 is TGTGCCAGCAGCGCCGTCCCGGGACAGGGAATCGGAAACACCATATATTTT. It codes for CASSAVPGQGIGNTIYF.

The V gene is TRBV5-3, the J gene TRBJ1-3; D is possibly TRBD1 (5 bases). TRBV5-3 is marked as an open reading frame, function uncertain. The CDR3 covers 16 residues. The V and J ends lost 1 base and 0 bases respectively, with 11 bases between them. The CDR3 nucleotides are TGTGCCAGAAGCTTGAATCCCGGACACTCTGGAAACACCATATATTTT. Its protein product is CARSLNPGHSGNTIYF.

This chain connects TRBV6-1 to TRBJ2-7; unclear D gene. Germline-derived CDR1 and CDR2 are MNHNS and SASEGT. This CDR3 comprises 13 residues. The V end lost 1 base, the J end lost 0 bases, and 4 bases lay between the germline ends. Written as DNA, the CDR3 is TGTGCCAGCAGTGAAGAACTCTCCTACGAGCAGTACTTC. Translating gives CASSEELSYEQYF.

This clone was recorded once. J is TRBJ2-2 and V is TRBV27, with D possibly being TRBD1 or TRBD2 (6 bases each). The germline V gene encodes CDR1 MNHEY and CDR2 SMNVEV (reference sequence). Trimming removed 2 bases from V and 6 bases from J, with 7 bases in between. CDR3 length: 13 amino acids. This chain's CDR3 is CASSLRGAGELFF. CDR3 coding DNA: TGTGCCAGCAGTTTAAGGGGGGCCGGGGAGCTGTTTTTT.

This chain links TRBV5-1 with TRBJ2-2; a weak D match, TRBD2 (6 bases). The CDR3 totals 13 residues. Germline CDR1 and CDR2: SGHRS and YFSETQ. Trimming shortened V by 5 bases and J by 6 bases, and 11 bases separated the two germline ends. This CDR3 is CASREGLAGELFF. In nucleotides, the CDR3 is TGCGCCAGCAGGGAGGGGTTGGCCGGGGAGCTGTTTTTT.

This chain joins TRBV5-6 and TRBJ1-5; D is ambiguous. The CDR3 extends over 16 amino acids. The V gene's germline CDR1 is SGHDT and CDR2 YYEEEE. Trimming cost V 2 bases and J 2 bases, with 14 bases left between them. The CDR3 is CASSLSVTVGNQPQHF. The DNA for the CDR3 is TGTGCCAGCAGCTTAAGCGTCACGGTGGGCAATCAGCCCCAGCATTTT.

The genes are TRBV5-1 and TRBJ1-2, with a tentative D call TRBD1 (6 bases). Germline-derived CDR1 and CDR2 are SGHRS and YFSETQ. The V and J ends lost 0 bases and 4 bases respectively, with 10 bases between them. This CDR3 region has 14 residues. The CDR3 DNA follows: TGCGCCAGCAGCTTGGATACACAGGGCTATGGCTACACCTTC. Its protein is CASSLDTQGYGYTF.

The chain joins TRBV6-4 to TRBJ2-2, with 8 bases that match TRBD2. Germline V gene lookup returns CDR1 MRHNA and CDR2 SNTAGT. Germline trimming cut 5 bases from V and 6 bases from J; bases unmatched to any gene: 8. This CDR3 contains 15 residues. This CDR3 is CASSKRGLLSGELFF. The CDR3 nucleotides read TGTGCCAGCAGTAAGCGGGGGTTGCTCTCCGGGGAGCTGTTTTTT.

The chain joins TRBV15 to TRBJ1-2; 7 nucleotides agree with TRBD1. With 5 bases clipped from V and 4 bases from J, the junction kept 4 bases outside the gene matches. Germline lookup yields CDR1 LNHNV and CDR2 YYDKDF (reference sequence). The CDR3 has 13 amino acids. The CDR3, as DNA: TGTGCCACCAGCGAACAGGGGCCCTATGGCTACACCTTC. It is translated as CATSEQGPYGYTF. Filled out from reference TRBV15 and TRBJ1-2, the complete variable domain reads DAMVIQNPRYQVTQFGKPVTLSCSQTLNHNVMYWYQQKSSQAPKLLFHYYDKDFNNEADTPDNFQSRRPNTSFCFLDIRSPGLGDTAMYLCATSEQGPYGYTFGSGTRLTVV.

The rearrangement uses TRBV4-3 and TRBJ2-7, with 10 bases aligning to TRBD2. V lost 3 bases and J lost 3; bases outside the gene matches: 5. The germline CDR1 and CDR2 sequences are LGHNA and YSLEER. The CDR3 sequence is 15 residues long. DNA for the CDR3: TGCGCCAGCAGCCAGTCCGGGACTAGCGTCTACGAGCAGTACTTC. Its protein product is CASSQSGTSVYEQYF.

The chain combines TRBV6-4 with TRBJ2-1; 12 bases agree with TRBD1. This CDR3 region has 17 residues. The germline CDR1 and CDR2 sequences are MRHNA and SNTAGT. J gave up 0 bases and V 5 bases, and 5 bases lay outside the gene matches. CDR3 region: CASSPGTGGTSYNEQFF. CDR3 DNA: TGTGCCAGCAGTCCCGGGACAGGGGGCACCTCCTACAATGAGCAGTTCTTC.

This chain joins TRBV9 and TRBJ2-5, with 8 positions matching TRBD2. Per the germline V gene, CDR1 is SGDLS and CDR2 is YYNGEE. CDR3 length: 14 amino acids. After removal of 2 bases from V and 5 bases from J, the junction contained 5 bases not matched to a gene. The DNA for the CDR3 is TGTGCCAGCAGCGTTCGCGGGGGGCGCGAGACCCAGTACTTC. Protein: CASSVRGGRETQYF.

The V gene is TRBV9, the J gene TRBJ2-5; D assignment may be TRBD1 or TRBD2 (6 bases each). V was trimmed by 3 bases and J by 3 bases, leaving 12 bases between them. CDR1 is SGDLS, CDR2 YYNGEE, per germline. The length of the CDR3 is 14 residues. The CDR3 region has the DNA TGTGCCAGCAGCGGCGGGACAAACAAAGAGACCCAGTACTTC. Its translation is CASSGGTNKETQYF.